This T cell receptor beta chain was sequenced for a study of blood T cell repertoires in COVID-19. The wider study: Sites across the United States, Italy and Spain contributed samples from acute and convalescent COVID-19. PBMCs, B-cell-depleted T cells, or T cells were the source of the cDNA or gDNA that made up the material.

Per the study methods: Estimation of nucleated cell counts was performed using reference gene primer amplification. Profiled with immunoSEQ multiplex PCR; TCRdb holds only in-frame clones, not every one. V, J and clone size reflect that table, while D and trimming were determined from the DNA. This table has around 170,000 clones, 80% appearing once. Looked up from germline, CDR1 is MDHEN and CDR2 is SYDVKM. The CDR3 contains 16 residues. V was pared by 3 bases and J by 2 bases, with 14 bases between. Participant age was about 18 to 89 years, and participants resided in 24 US areas. This chain uses TRBV28 with TRBJ1-3; no firm D call. This clonotype originated in a man aged 55 to 70 who had been exposed to COVID-19. The source material was PBMCs or T cells enriched from blood (not recorded which). The CDR3 DNA is TGTGCCAGCAGTTTCCCGGGGATTGCCACTGGAAACACCATATATTTT. Protein: CASSFPGIATGNTIYF.